Listed here are 9 T cell receptor beta chains from one sample, sequenced in a study of T cell responses to AZD1222 COVID-19 vaccine. Sequenced by immunoSEQ multiplex PCR; TCRdb stores in-frame clones only, minus some. The repertoire holds some 120,000 clones, about 91% seen once, with 2.8% in the top ten. The material sequenced was peripheral blood, taken on day 0 of AZD1222 vaccination. The source is an adult in good health.

The V and J genes are TRBV5-1 and TRBJ2-2; TRBD1 matches 7 bases. The J segment lost 5 bases and the V segment lost 6 bases, leaving 13 bases of the junction unmatched. The CDR3 extends over 16 amino acids. Germline assignment: CDR1 SGHRS and CDR2 YFSETQ. The CDR3 protein is CASKIQGKGSTGELFF. Written as DNA, the CDR3 is TGCGCCAGCAAAATACAGGGGAAGGGCTCAACCGGGGAGCTGTTTTTT.

This rearrangement joins TRBV5-4 to TRBJ1-6, with D perhaps TRBD1 (6 bases). CDR3 size: 14 residues. CDR1 and CDR2 from the germline V gene are SGHNT and YYREEE (reference sequence). The V and J ends lost 9 bases and 8 bases respectively, with 18 bases between them. The CDR3 loop is CATRGQTHDSPLHF. For the CDR3, the DNA is TGTGCCACACGGGGGCAGACGCACGATTCACCCCTCCACTTT.

The rearrangement uses TRBV12-3 or TRBV12-4 and TRBJ2-7; D remains unclear. This CDR3 spans 12 amino acids. The V end was cut by 7 bases, the J end by 2 bases, with 9 bases between. The DNA of the CDR3 is TGTGCCAGCACCCGGATACCCTACGAGCAGTACTTC. It codes for CASTRIPYEQYF.

This clone was detected only a few times. The rearrangement joins TRBV7-2 to TRBJ1-3, with a possible D match to TRBD1 (5 bases). Trimming shortened V by 4 bases and J by 4 bases, and 11 bases separated the two germline ends. Germline CDR1 is SGHTA and CDR2 is FQGNSA. The CDR3 contains 14 residues. The CDR3 nucleotides are TGTGCCAGCAGCTCTAGCCGGGGGGGAAACACCATATATTTT. Protein: CASSSSRGGNTIYF.

This clone appeared a few times. The chain carries TRBV6-4 and TRBJ1-2; possibly TRBD1 for D (6 bases). With 0 bases removed from V and 4 bases from J, the gap between germline ends came to 15 bases. The CDR3 totals 16 residues. Germline CDR1 MRHNA, CDR2 SNTAGT. CDR3 in amino acids: CASSDSVDRAPYGYTF. For the CDR3, the DNA is TGTGCCAGCAGTGACTCCGTGGACAGAGCCCCCTATGGCTACACCTTC.

This clone was counted a few times. The J gene is TRBJ2-3, the V gene TRBV5-6; D remains unclear. This CDR3 spans 14 amino acids. V was pared by 7 bases and J by 1 base, with 13 bases between. Germline CDR1 and CDR2: SGHDT and YYEEEE. The CDR3 coding sequence is TGTGCCAGCTTAGTCGGTGGTGGCACAGATACGCAGTATTTT. This sequence encodes CASLVGGGTDTQYF.

J is TRBJ1-1 and V is TRBV27; perhaps TRBD1 as D (6 bases). Trimming pared 6 bases from V and 3 bases from J, leaving 11 bases between. The germline V gene has CDR1 MNHEY and CDR2 SMNVEV (reference sequence). The CDR3 length is 13 residues. DNA of the CDR3: TGTGCCAGCAGAAGAGGACAGCACACTGAAGCTTTCTTT. It encodes CASRRGQHTEAFF.

The chain carries TRBV6-5 and TRBJ1-5, with TRBD1 identical over 7 bases. V shed 6 bases, J shed 3 bases, and the junction held 5 bases outside the gene matches. Germline V gives CDR1 MNHEY, CDR2 SVGAGI. The CDR3 covers 14 residues. This CDR3 is CASRGDRVNQPQHF. The CDR3 DNA sequence: TGTGCCAGCAGGGGCGACAGGGTCAATCAGCCCCAGCATTTT.

The V call is TRBV6-5, the J call TRBJ2-2; TRBD1 agrees at 7 bases. CDR3 length: 15 residues. Trimming removed 8 bases from V and 4 bases from J; junction bases left unmatched: 10. Germline V lookup: CDR1 MNHEY, CDR2 SVGAGI. The CDR3 nucleotides are TGTGCCAGCGGACCATGGGACAGCCTCACCGGGGAGCTGTTTTTT. Translating gives CASGPWDSLTGELFF.